This T cell receptor (beta chain) stems from a study of CD8 T cells in ankylosing spondylitis. Comments on this clonotype: Its antigen is unidentified.

Germline loops: CDR1 MDHEN, CDR2 SYDVKM. This CDR3 region has 14 residues. V was clipped by 1 base and J by 3 bases; unmatched bases: 2. Study-level points and caveats: Prior work had noted some motif variants in reactive arthritis blood and synovial fluid.

It was by quantitative 5'-RACE with molecular barcodes that TCR beta libraries were made. TCRdb re-called the 5' RACE reads with MiXCR, one entry per CDR3 protein. The repertoire consists of just over 150,000 distinct CDR3 sequences, with roughly 18% occurring once and the leading ten covering approximately 7.8%. The receptor was isolated from a male donor with ankylosing spondylitis or in good health (not recorded which). Sample: blood, either unsorted or a sorted T cell fraction (not recorded which). This chain links TRBV28 with TRBJ2-7; TRBD2 agrees at 8 bases. The CDR3 protein is CASSLSGLGYEQYF. In DNA form, the CDR3 reads TGTGCCAGCAGTTTATCGGGACTAGGCTACGAGCAGTACTTC.